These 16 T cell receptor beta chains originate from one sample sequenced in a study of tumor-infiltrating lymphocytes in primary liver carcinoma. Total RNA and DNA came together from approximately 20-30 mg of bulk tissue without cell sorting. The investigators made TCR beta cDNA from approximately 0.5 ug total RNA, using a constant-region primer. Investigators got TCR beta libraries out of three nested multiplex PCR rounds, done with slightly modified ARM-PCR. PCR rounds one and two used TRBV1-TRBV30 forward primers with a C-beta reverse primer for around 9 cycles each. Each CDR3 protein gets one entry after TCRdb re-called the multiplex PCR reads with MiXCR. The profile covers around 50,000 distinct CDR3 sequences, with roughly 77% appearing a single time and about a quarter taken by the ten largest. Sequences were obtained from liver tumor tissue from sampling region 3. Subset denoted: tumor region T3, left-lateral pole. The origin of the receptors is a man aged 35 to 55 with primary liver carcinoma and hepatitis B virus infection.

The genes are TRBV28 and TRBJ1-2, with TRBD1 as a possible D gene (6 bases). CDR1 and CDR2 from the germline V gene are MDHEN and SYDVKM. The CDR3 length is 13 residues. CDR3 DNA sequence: TGTACCATCAGGGTCCAGGGGATCGGTGGCTACACCTTC. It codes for CTIRVQGIGGYTF.

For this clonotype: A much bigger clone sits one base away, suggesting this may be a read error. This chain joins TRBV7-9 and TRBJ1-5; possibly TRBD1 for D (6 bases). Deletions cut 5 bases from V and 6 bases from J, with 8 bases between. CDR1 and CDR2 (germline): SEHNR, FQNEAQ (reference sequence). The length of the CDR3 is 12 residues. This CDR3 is CASSQGPQPQHF. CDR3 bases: TGTGCCAGCAGCCAGGGGCCTCAGCCCCAGCATTTT. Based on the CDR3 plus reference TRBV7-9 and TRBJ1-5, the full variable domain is DTGVSQNPRHKITKRGQNVTFRCDPISEHNRLYWYRQTLGQGPEFLTYFQNEAQLEKSRLLSDRFSAERPKGSFSTLEIQRTEQGDSAMYLCASSQGPQPQHFGDGTRLSIL.

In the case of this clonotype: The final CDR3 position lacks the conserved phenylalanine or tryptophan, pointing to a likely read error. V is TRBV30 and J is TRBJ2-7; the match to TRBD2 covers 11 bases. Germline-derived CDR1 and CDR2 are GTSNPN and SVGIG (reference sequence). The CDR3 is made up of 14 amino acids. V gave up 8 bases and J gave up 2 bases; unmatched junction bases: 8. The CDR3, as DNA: TGTGCCAGGGCGCGACTAGCGGGAACCTACGAGCAGTACTCC. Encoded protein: CARARLAGTYEQYS.

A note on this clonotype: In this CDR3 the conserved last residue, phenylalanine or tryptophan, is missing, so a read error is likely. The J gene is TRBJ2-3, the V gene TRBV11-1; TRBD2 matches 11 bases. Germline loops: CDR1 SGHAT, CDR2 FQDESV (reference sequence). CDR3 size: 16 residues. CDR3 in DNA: TGTGCCAGCAGTAAGGGACTAGCGGTTAGCACGGATACGCAGTATATT. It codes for CASSKGLAVSTDTQYI.

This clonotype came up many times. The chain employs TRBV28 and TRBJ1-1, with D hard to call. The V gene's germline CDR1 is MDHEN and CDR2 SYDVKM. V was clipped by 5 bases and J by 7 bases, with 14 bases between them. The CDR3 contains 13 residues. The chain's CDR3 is CASSVRTVNEAFF. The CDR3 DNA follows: TGTGCCAGCAGTGTGAGGACCGTTAATGAAGCTTTCTTT.

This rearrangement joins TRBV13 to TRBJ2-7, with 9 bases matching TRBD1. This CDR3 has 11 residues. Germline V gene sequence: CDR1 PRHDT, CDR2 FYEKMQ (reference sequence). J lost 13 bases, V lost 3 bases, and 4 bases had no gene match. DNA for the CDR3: TGTGCCAGCAGCTTGGGACAGGGTCACTACTTC. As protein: CASSLGQGHYF.

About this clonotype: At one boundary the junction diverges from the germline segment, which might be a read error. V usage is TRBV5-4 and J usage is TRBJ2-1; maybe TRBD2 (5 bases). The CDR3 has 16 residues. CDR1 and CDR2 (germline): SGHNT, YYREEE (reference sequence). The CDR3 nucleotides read TGTGACAGCAGCTTGGATAGTGGGAGTTTATACAGTGAGCAGTTCTTC. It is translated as CDSSLDSGSLYSEQFF. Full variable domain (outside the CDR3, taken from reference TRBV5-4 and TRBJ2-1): ETGVTQSPTHLIKTRGQQVTLRCSSQSGHNTVSWYQQALGQGPQFIFQYYREEENGRGNFPPRFSGLQFPNYSSELNVNALELDDSALYLCDSSLDSGSLYSEQFFGPGTRLTVL.

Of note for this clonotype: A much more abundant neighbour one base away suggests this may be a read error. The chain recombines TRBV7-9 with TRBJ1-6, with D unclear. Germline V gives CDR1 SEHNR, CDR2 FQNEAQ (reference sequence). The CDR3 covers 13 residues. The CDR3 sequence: CTSSLPGESPLHF. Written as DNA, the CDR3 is TGTACCAGCAGCTTACCCGGGGAGTCACCCCTCCACTTT.

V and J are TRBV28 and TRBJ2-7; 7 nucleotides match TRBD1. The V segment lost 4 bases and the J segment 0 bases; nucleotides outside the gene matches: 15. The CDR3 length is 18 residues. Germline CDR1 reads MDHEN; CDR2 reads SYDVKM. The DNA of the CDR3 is TGTGCCAGCAGTTCCCGGGACAGTAATGACTGGAGCTCCTACGAGCAGTACTTC. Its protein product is CASSSRDSNDWSSYEQYF.

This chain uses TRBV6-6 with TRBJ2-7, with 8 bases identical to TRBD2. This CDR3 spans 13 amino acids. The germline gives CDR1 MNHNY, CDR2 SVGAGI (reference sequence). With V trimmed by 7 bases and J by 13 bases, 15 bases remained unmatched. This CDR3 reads CASISGDFYERYF. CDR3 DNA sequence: TGTGCCAGCATTAGCGGGGACTTTTACGAGCGATACTTC.

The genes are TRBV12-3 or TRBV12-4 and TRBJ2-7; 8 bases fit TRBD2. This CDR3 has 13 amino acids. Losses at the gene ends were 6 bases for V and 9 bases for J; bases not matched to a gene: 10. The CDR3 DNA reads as TGTGCCAGCAGCTTGCGGGAGGCCCACGTGCAGTACTTC. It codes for CASSLREAHVQYF.

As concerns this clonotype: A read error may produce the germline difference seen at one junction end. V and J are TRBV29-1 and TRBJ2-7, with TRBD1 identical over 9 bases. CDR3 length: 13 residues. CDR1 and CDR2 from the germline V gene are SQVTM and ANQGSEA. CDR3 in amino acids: CSVGGQGSYEHHF. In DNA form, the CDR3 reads TGCAGCGTTGGGGGACAGGGTTCATACGAGCACCACTTC.

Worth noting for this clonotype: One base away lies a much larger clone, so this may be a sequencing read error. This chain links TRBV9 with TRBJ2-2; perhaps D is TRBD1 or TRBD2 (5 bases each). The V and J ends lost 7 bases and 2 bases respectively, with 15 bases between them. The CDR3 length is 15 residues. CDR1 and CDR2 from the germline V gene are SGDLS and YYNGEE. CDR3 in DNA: TGTGCCAGCGGGGGTCCAGAGGACAACACCGGGGAGCTGTTTTTT. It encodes CASGGPEDNTGELFF.

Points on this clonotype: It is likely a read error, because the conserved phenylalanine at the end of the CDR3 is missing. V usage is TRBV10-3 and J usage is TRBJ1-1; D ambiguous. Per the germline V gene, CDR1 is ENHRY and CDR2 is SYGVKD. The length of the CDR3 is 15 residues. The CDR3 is CAICDTSGGRERAFL. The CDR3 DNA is TGTGCCATCTGTGATACCTCGGGCGGGCGGGAGAGAGCTTTCCTT.

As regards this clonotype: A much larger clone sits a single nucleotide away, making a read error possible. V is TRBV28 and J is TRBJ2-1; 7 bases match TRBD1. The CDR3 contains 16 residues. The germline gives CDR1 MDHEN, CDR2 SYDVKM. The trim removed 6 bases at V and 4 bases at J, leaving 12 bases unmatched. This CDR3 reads CASSRAGTVGYNEQFF. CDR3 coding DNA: TGTGCCAGCAGCCGAGCCGGGACAGTGGGGTACAATGAGCAGTTCTTC.

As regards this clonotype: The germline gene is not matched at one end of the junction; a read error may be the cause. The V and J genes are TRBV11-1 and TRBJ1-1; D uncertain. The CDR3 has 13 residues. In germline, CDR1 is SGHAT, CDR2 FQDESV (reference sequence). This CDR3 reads CTSSSTLNTEAFF. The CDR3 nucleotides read TGTACTAGCAGCTCGACCTTGAACACTGAAGCTTTCTTC.